The source of this TCR beta chain is a study of molecular identifiers for immune sequencing clone quantification. Study-wide background: Four of five RNA aliquots from roughly 21,000 or 96,000 naive CD8 T cells were sequenced.

Every naive CD8 library was made from between roughly 20,000 and 1,000,000 sorted cells with 10%, 30% or 50% RNA. Sorted naive CD8 T cells were those defined as CD8+CD4-CCR7+CD45RA+. Bulk libraries came from a prior protocol with listed TCR primers. A single record per CDR3 protein comes from TCRdb applying MiXCR to the PCR reads. The sample holds about 640,000 distinct CDR3 sequences; 20% are singletons and the top ten take 0.75% to 0.95%. Germline lookup yields CDR1 DFQATT and CDR2 SNEGSKA (reference sequence). The CDR3 consists of 14 residues. V gave up 1 base and J gave up 1 base; unmatched junction bases: 2.

This receptor was obtained from a human donor in good health. Some libraries in this study had Jurkat cell RNA spiked in. The material sequenced was naive CD8+ T cells from blood, with Jurkat cell RNA spiked in. Regarding subset: FACS-sorted CD8+CD4-CCR7+CD45RA+ naive T cells. The V call is TRBV20-1, the J call TRBJ1-1; 8 positions match TRBD1. DNA for the CDR3: TGCAGTGCTAGAGGACAGGGGCCGAACACTGAAGCTTTCTTT. Translating it yields CSARGQGPNTEAFF.